The TCR beta chain under discussion was sequenced for a study of blood T cell repertoires in COVID-19. Across the study: Some COVID-19 samples were acute and others convalescent; all came from the United States, Italy and Spain. T cells, B-cell-depleted T cells, or PBMCs supplied cDNA or gDNA.

The CDR3 has 16 residues. CDR1 is SGHTA, CDR2 FQGTGA, per germline. Losses at the gene ends were 3 bases for V and 10 bases for J; bases not matched to a gene: 15. In the original processing: Amplified reference gene primers provided the basis for estimating nucleated cell counts. Measured with immunoSEQ multiplex PCR; TCRdb has only the in-frame clones, and not every one. V, J and clone size were drawn from that table, and D and trimming were deduced from the DNA. The data show 15,000 or so clones, around nine tenths seen once. V and J are TRBV7-3 and TRBJ2-1; 7 nucleotides align to TRBD2. The specimen was peripheral blood. The sequence derives from a human donor in a cohort sampled during active COVID-19. CDR3: CASSLLAGAGVGEQFF. The DNA of the CDR3 is TGTGCCAGCAGCTTGTTGGCCGGGGCGGGAGTAGGGGAGCAGTTCTTC.